This TCR beta chain was captured by sequencing in a study of control samples from healthy donors and cancer patients. Method: immunoSEQ multiplex PCR; TCRdb's copy keeps in-frame clones and lacks some. The repertoire has 75,000 to 95,000 clones, about nine tenths of them found once; the top ten carry 3% to 4.5%. The sample consisted of blood. The TCR was taken from a woman aged 18-29 years in good health.

CDR3 DNA sequence: TGTGCCAGCAGCTTGAACCTCGCAAATCTGGGCTATGGCTACACCTTC. This encodes CASSLNLANLGYGYTF. V is TRBV5-5 and J is TRBJ1-2; D gene unclear. CDR3 size: 16 residues. Germline V gives CDR1 SGHKS, CDR2 YYEKEE (reference sequence). V was pared by 1 base and J by 4 bases, with 17 bases between.